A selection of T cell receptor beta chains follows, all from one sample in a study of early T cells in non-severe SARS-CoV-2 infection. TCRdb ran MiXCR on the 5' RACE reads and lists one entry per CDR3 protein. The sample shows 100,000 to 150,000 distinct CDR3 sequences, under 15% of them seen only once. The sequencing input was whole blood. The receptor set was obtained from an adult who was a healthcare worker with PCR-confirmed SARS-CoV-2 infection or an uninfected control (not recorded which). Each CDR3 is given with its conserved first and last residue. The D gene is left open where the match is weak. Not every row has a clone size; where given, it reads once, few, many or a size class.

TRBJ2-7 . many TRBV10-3 CAIKEQEGDEQYF TGTGCCATCAAAGAACAGGAAGGGGACGAGCAGTACTTC
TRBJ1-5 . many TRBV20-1 CSARRANQPQHF TGCAGTGCAAGACGGGCCAATCAGCCCCAGCATTTT
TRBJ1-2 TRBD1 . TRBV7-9 CASSPRPGTGESGYTF TGTGCCAGCAGCCCGCGTCCCGGGACAGGGGAGAGTGGCTACACCTTC
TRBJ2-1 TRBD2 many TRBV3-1 CASSHQALAGGTYNEQFF TGTGCCAGCAGCCATCAGGCCCTAGCGGGGGGGACCTACAATGAGCAGTTCTTC
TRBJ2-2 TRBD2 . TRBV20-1 CSARDRVLAGTGELFF TGCAGTGCTAGAGATCGTGTACTAGCGGGGACCGGGGAGCTGTTTTTT
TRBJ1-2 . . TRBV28 CASSPPGTPTSGGYTF TGTGCCAGCAGCCCGCCCGGGACGCCTACTTCGGGAGGCTACACCTTC
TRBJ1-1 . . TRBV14 CASSQFLPLDVMNTEAFF TGTGCCAGCAGCCAGTTCCTCCCCTTGGACGTAATGAACACTGAAGCTTTCTTT
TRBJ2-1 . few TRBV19 CASSISAGYTDEQFF TGTGCCAGTAGTATAAGTGCGGGGTATACAGATGAGCAGTTCTTC
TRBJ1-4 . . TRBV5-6 CASSNSGAKNEKLFF TGTGCCAGCAGTAATTCGGGGGCCAAGAATGAAAAACTGTTTTTT
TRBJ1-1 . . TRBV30 CAWRREAHTEAFF TGTGCCTGGAGGAGAGAGGCCCACACTGAAGCTTTCTTT
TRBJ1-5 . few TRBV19 CASSILRPRGDQPQHF TGTGCCAGTAGTATATTGCGGCCCAGGGGAGATCAGCCCCAGCATTTT
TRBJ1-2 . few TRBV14 CASSQSQTGDSTF TGTGCCAGCAGCCAGTCCCAGACAGGTGATTCCACCTTC
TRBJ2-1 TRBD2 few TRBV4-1 CASRLAGEYNEQFF TGCGCCAGCAGACTAGCGGGGGAGTACAATGAGCAGTTCTTC
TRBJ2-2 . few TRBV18 CASSPTDTGELFF TGTGCCAGCTCACCAACAGACACCGGGGAGCTGTTTTTT
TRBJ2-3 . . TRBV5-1 CASSLDRATQYF TGCGCCAGCAGCTTGGACAGGGCTACGCAGTATTTT
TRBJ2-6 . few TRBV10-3 CAISDPSGANVLTF TGTGCCATCAGTGACCCCTCTGGGGCCAACGTCCTGACTTTC
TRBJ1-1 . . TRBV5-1 CASSLDGQMNTEAFF TGCGCCAGCAGCTTGGATGGACAGATGAACACTGAAGCTTTCTTT
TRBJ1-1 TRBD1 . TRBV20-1 CSAPQGLGVTEAFF TGCAGTGCGCCACAGGGGCTTGGGGTCACTGAAGCTTTCTTT
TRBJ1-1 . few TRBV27 CASSLSFGTKEAFF TGTGCCAGCAGTTTATCGTTCGGGACTAAAGAAGCTTTCTTT
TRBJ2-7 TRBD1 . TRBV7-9 CASSFRDRSYEQYF TGTGCCAGCAGCTTTCGGGACAGGTCCTACGAGCAGTACTTC
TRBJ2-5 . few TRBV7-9 CASSLGAQAGQYF TGTGCCAGCAGCTTAGGCGCTCAAGCAGGACAGTACTTC
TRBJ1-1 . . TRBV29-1 CSGGTDLPGAFF TGCAGCGGTGGGACGGATCTCCCCGGGGCTTTCTTT
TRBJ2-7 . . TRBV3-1 CASSRQRSYEQYF TGTGCCAGCAGCCGACAGAGATCCTACGAGCAGTACTTC
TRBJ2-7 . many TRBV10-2 CASREGPPYEQYF TGCGCCAGCCGCGAGGGACCCCCCTACGAGCAGTACTTC
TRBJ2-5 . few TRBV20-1 CSASGPVETQYF TGCAGCGCTTCGGGGCCGGTAGAGACCCAGTACTTC
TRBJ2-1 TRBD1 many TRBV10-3 CAIRGQSSSYNEQFF TGTGCCATCAGGGGACAGTCCAGCTCCTACAATGAGCAGTTCTTC
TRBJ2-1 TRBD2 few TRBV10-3 CAISGALAGGSYNEQFF TGTGCCATCAGTGGCGCGCTAGCGGGGGGCTCCTACAATGAGCAGTTCTTC
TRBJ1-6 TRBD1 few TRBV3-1 CASSPGYGTGGGMLHF TGTGCCAGCAGCCCTGGATACGGGACAGGGGGAGGAATGCTCCACTTT
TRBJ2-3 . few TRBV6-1 CASTDRRGFRSTDTQYF TGTGCCAGCACCGATAGGAGGGGGTTTCGTAGCACAGATACGCAGTATTTT
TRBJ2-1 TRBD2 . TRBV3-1 CASSQVRQGGNEQFF TGTGCCAGCAGCCAAGTCCGGCAGGGAGGGAATGAGCAGTTCTTC
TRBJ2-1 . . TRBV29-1 CSARLDRPPEFF TGCAGCGCCCGACTCGACAGGCCCCCCGAGTTCTTC
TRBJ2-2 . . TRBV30 CAWKSTGNTGELFF TGTGCCTGGAAATCCACCGGGAACACCGGGGAGCTGTTTTTT
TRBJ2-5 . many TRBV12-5 CASALSGEETQYF TGTGCTAGTGCCCTTTCGGGGGAGGAGACCCAGTACTTC